This T cell receptor (beta chain) derives from a study of OX40 agonist ivuxolimab in advanced cancers. Concerning the study at large: Ivuxolimab was an agonistic, fully human IgG2 monoclonal antibody directed against OX40 (CD134), a costimulatory receptor. Intravenous ivuxolimab was administered to patients every 2 weeks at six dose levels: 0.01, 0.1, 0.3, 1.5, 3 and 10 mg/kg. Among the roughly 52 dose-escalation patients, about 19 had hepatocellular carcinoma, about 15 melanoma, 9 renal cell carcinoma and 9 head and neck cancer. In the dose-escalation cohort, roughly 82% of patients were male, and the mean age was around 65 years with a range of about 20 to 80. Prior anti-PD-1, anti-PD-L1 or anti-CTLA-4 therapy was permitted, and 40% to 50% of dose-escalation patients had received checkpoint inhibitors. Three dose-escalation patients achieved partial responses, one with hepatocellular carcinoma and two with cutaneous melanoma. The purpose of peripheral TCRbeta sequencing was to test whether ivuxolimab changed TCR sequence diversity and led to clonal T-cell expansion. The monotherapy dose-escalation portion (N ≈ 52 patients) of the phase I ivuxolimab trial is reported in the paper.

The trial excluded patients who had a history of autoimmune disease or were on systemic immunosuppression. In every dose cohort, peripheral blood was drawn for TCR sequencing at baseline, cycle 4 day 1, and cycle 7 day 1. The samples were drawn from a first-in-human, open-label, multicenter phase I dose-escalation trial of ivuxolimab. The trial enrolled adults with locally advanced or metastatic head and neck squamous cell, hepatocellular, melanoma or renal cell carcinoma. CD4+ and CD8+ T cells were sorted separately from peripheral blood before TCR sequencing. In the case of this clone: Its antigen specificity is not known. Base quality data are lacking; no much larger clone is found one base away.

Overall study results and their limits: At doses of 0.1 to 3.0 mg/kg, clonal expansion of both CD4+ and CD8+ blood T cells was observed from baseline to week 6. Low levels of normalized T-cell clonal expansion were also seen in some nonresponding patients. After ivuxolimab, expanded clones were on average more numerous among CD8+ T cells than among CD4+ T cells. In the 0.1-3.0 mg/kg groups, partial responders had among the lowest normalized peripheral clonal expansion, particularly in CD8+ T cells. The antigen specificity of the clonally expanded peripheral T cells was not determined.

V loses 7 bases, J loses 5 bases, and the germline ends lie 20 bases apart. Per the germline V gene, MNHEY is the CDR1 and SVGAGI is the CDR2. The CDR3 numbers 15 residues from cysteine through phenylalanine. Here the CDR3 DNA is all that survives: 45 bases in frame from base 1. Genomic DNA was isolated from the sorted cells so that the TCRbeta CDR3 region could be sequenced. The immunoSEQ Assay was used to sequence the TCRbeta CDR3 regions. TCRdb provides this immuneACCESS table in a form limited to in-frame rearrangements. Some clones are lacking; in checked studies, under half of them reflect an unresolved V gene, and why the rest are absent is not known. Across this sample there are over 100,000 clones, with 93% seen only once. The ten largest account for about 0.93% of the sample.

The source is an adult with an advanced solid tumor such as melanoma, head and neck, liver or kidney cancer. The V and J segments used are TRBV6-5 and TRBJ1-2; the D gene cannot be named for sure. Sequencing used CD4+ or CD8+ T cells sorted from blood, obtained in a trial of the OX40 agonist ivuxolimab. The base sequence is TGTGCCAGCACTAGGGCGGCCCCATCGATTTATGGCTACACCTTC. Its translation reads: CASTRAAPSIYGYTF.